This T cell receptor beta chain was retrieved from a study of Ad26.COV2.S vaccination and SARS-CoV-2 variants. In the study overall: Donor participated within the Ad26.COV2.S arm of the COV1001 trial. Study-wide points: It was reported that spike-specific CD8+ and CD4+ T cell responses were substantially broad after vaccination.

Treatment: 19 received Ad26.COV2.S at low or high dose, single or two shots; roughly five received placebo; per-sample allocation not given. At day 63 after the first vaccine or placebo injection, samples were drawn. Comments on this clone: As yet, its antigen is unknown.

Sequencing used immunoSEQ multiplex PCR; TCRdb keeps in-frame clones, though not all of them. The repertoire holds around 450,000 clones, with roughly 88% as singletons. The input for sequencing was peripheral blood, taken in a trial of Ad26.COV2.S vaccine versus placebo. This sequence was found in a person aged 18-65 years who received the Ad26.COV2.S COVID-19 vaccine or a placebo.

CDR3: CASSFLVLQGNEQFF. CDR3 nucleotide sequence: TGTGCCAGCAGTTTCTTAGTCCTCCAGGGCAATGAGCAGTTCTTC. This chain joins TRBV28 and TRBJ2-1; D perhaps matches TRBD1 (5 bases). The CDR3 is made up of 15 amino acids. CDR1 MDHEN and CDR2 SYDVKM come from the germline V gene. Trimming shortened V by 3 bases and J by 6 bases, and 15 bases separated the two germline ends.